The T cell receptor (beta chain) described here comes from a study of cytomegalovirus exposure and HLA in healthy donors. Study information: The roughly 100 million unique TCR beta sequences, from 150 million to 200 million T cells, were found by an earlier analysis. The study, taken as a whole, reports: For presence/absence analyses, sequencing depth was assumed to be roughly uniform across donors. A later analysis showed TCR association rates differing by HLA locus, peaking at DRB1 and lowest at HLA-C. A further, later analysis showed that HLA-associated TCR beta chains (compared with equally common others) were more clonally expanded.

Vbeta (60) and Jbeta (13) primers were used in the PCR. The data were produced by immunoSEQ multiplex PCR, yet TCRdb's version contains in-frame clones alone and is incomplete. The table lists 150,000 to 200,000 clones, over 70% of them singletons. The CDR3 has 14 residues. V shed 4 bases and J 6 bases; nucleotides not matched to a gene: 5. In germline, CDR1 is SGHAT, CDR2 FQNNGV. A remark on this clone: What it binds is unknown.

Material for sequencing was PBMCs. This sequence originates from a man between 50 and 59 years old in good health and CMV-seropositive. The chain has TRBV11-2 and TRBJ1-1; 10 positions match TRBD1. Here the CDR3 reads CASSSNDRGPEAFF. CDR3 coding DNA: TGTGCCAGCAGCTCGAATGACAGGGGGCCTGAAGCTTTCTTT.